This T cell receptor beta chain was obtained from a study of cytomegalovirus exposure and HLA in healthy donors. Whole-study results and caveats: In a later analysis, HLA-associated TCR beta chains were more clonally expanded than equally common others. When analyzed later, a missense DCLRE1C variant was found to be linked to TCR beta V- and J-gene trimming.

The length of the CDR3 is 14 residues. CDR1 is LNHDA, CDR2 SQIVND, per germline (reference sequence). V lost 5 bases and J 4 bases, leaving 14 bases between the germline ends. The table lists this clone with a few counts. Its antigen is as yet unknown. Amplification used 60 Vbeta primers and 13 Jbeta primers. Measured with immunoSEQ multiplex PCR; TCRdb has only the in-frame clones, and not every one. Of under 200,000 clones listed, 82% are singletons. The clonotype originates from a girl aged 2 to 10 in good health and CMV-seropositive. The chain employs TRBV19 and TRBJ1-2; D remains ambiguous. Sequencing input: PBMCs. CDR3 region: CASSGGSGGYGYTF. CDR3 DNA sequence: TGTGCCAGTAGTGGTGGGTCAGGTGGCTATGGCTACACCTTC.